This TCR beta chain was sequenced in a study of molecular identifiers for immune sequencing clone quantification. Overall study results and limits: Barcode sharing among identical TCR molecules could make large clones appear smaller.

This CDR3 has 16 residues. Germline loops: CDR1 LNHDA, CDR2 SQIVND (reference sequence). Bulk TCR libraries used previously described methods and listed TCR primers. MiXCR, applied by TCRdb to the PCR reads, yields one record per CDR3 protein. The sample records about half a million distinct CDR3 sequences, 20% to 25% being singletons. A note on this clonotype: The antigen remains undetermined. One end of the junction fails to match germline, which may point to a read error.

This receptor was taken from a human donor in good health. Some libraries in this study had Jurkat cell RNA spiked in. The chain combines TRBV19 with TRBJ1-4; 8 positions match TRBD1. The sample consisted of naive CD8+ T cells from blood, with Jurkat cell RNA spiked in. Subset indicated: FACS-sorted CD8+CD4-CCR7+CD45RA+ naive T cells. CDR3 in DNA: TGTGCCAGTAGTAGCGGACAGGGACGCTATAATGAAAACCTGTTTTTT. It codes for CASSSGQGRYNENLFF.